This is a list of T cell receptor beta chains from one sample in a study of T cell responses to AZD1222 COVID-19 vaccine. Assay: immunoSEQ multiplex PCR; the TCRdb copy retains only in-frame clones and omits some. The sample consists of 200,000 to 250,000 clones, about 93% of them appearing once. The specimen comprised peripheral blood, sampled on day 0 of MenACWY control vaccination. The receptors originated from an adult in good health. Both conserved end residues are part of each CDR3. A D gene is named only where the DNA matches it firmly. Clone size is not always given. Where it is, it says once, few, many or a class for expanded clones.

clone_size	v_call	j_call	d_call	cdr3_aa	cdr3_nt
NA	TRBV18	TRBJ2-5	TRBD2	CASSPLTSSPETQYF	TGTGCCAGCTCACCCCTGACTAGCAGCCCAGAGACCCAGTACTTC
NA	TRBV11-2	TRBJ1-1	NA	CASSLDRSEAFF	TGTGCCAGCAGCTTAGACCGGAGTGAAGCTTTCTTT
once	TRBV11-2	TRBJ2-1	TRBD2	CASSYGLAGGEWFF	TGTGCCAGCAGCTACGGACTAGCGGGGGGGGAGTGGTTCTTC
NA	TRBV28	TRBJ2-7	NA	CASKGSPGSYEQYF	TGTGCCAGCAAGGGGTCTCCGGGGTCATACGAGCAGTACTTC
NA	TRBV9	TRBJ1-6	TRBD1	CASSVGDRVGSPLHF	TGTGCCAGCAGCGTAGGGGACAGAGTGGGGTCACCCCTCCACTTT
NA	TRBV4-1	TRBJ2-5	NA	CASSQDQGYQETQYF	TGCGCCAGCAGCCAAGATCAGGGGTACCAAGAGACCCAGTACTTC
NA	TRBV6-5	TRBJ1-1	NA	CASTGAQFNTEAFF	TGTGCCAGCACAGGGGCCCAGTTTAACACTGAAGCTTTCTTT
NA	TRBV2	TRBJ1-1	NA	CASTPLEGANTEAFF	TGTGCCAGCACCCCTTTAGAAGGGGCGAACACTGAAGCTTTCTTT
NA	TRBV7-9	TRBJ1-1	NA	CASSLALNTEAFF	TGTGCCAGCAGCTTAGCCCTGAACACTGAAGCTTTCTTT
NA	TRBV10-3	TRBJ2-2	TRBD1	CAIRTTGGDTGELFF	TGTGCCATCAGAACAACAGGGGGAGACACCGGGGAGCTGTTTTTT
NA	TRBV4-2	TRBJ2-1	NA	CASSQDSGRTYNEQFF	TGTGCCAGCAGCCAAGATTCCGGACGTACCTACAATGAGCAGTTCTTC
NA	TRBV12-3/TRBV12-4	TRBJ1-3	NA	CASIRGAGNTIYF	TGTGCCAGCATTCGGGGGGCTGGAAACACCATATATTTT
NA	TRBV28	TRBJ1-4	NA	CASSPGYSRTEKLFF	TGTGCCAGCAGTCCAGGGTATTCTAGGACTGAAAAACTGTTTTTT
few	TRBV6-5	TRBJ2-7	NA	CASSYGRAPIHEQYF	TGTGCCAGCAGTTATGGCCGTGCCCCCATCCACGAGCAGTACTTC
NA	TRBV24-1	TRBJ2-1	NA	CATSDRRDSSNEQFF	TGTGCCACCAGTGACCGCCGGGACTCCTCCAATGAGCAGTTCTTC
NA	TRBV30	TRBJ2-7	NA	CAWSVVGEQYF	TGTGCCTGGAGTGTTGTAGGCGAGCAGTACTTC
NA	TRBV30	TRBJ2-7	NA	CAWSWSGEQYF	TGTGCCTGGAGTTGGTCGGGAGAGCAGTACTTC
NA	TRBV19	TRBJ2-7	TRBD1	CASRFRDRSYHEQYF	TGTGCCAGTAGGTTCCGGGACAGGAGTTACCACGAGCAGTACTTC